One sample yielded the 8 T cell receptor beta chains listed below, sequenced in a study of radiotherapy plus CTLA-4 blockade in lung cancer. TCRdb's copy holds only in-frame clones and misses some; the assay was immunoSEQ multiplex PCR. The sample contains more than 90,000 clones, roughly 85% of which appear only once. The starting material was peripheral blood, obtained from a patient treated with radiotherapy plus ipilimumab. These TCRs come from a human donor with non-small cell lung cancer that progressed on radiotherapy plus ipilimumab.

The V call is TRBV2, the J call TRBJ1-4, with a tentative D call TRBD1 (6 bases). This CDR3 region has 13 residues. Trimming pared 7 bases from V and 4 bases from J, leaving 10 bases between. Germline V gene data show CDR1 as SNHLY and CDR2 as FYNNEI. CDR3 protein: CASKDSYNEKLFF. The DNA for the CDR3 is TGTGCCAGCAAGGACAGTTATAATGAAAAACTGTTTTTT.

The rearrangement uses TRBV28 and TRBJ2-2; TRBD2 aligns across 9 bases. J gave up 7 bases and V 2 bases, and 8 bases lay outside the gene matches. The CDR3 consists of 16 residues. Germline CDR1 is MDHEN and CDR2 is SYDVKM. CDR3 nucleotides: TGTGCCAGCAGTTTAGGCCTAGCGGGAATGGTCGGGGAGCTGTTTTTT. It specifies CASSLGLAGMVGELFF.

The genes are TRBV21-1 and TRBJ2-5. TRBV21-1 is marked as a pseudogene. This CDR3 is 16 amino acids long. This chain's CDR3 is CASSKGPITGRETQYF. The CDR3 coding sequence is TGTGCCAGCAGCAAAGGTCCAATTACCGGGCGAGAGACCCAGTACTTC.

The chain uses TRBV2 and TRBJ1-1; D is ambiguous. Trimming stripped 8 bases from V and 6 bases from J, with 7 bases between. Germline loops: CDR1 SNHLY, CDR2 FYNNEI. This CDR3 has 10 residues. CDR3 in DNA: TGTGCCAGCGGGTTCCCTGAAGCTTTCTTT. This sequence encodes CASGFPEAFF.

In this sample, this clone turned up a few times. The chain carries TRBV6-6 and TRBJ2-3; D possibly corresponds to TRBD1 (6 bases). The V gene lost 2 bases and the J gene lost 0 bases, with 9 bases spanning the gap. CDR3 length: 15 residues. CDR1 is MNHNY, CDR2 SVGAGI, per germline (reference sequence). CDR3 coding DNA: TGTGCCAGCAGTTACGCGGACAGTAGCACAGATACGCAGTATTTT. Amino acids: CASSYADSSTDTQYF.

This chain joins TRBV9 and TRBJ2-1, with D unresolved. Germline V lookup: CDR1 SGDLS, CDR2 YYNGEE. The CDR3 extends over 16 amino acids. Trimming removed 0 bases from V and 0 bases from J, with 10 bases in between. CDR3 DNA sequence: TGTGCCAGCAGCGTAGTGGCGGTAAGCTCCTACAATGAGCAGTTCTTC. Protein sequence: CASSVVAVSSYNEQFF.

The J gene is TRBJ2-1, the V gene TRBV6-5, with TRBD2 matching 8 bases. J lost 0 bases, V lost 6 bases, and 4 bases had no gene match. The CDR3 length is 15 residues. The V gene's germline CDR1 is MNHEY and CDR2 SVGAGI. The DNA of the CDR3 is TGTGCCAGCAGCCTGAGCGGGAGCTCCTACAATGAGCAGTTCTTC. Protein: CASSLSGSSYNEQFF.

This chain links TRBV5-6 with TRBJ1-5, with 7 bases that match TRBD1. The CDR3 runs to 15 residues. Trimming at V came to 3 bases and at J to 4 bases, leaving 7 bases not matched to a gene. The germline gives CDR1 SGHDT, CDR2 YYEEEE. CDR3 amino acids: CASSSTGFKNQPQHF. The CDR3 nucleotides are TGTGCCAGCAGCTCGACAGGGTTTAAAAATCAGCCCCAGCATTTT.